The clone carrying this TCR beta chain was counted at least ten times. Its antigen is undetermined. Germline assignment: CDR1 DFQATT and CDR2 SNEGSKA (reference sequence). V was clipped by 1 base and J by 5 bases; unmatched bases: 5. The CDR3 sequence is 15 residues long. As part of library construction, unique molecular identifiers were attached to individual cDNA molecules. TCRdb re-called the 5' RACE reads through MiXCR, storing one row per CDR3 protein. The sample holds roughly 25,000 distinct CDR3 sequences, 4% to 4.5% seen once. This specimen comes from a study of early T cells in non-severe SARS-CoV-2 infection. Study observations and caveats: VDJdb matches were skewed toward anti-spike CD8 T cell responses.

The sequencing sample was made of whole blood. The chain joins TRBV20-1 to TRBJ2-2, with 9 nucleotides matching TRBD2. The origin of this receptor is an adult who was a healthcare worker with PCR-confirmed SARS-CoV-2 infection or an uninfected control (not recorded which). The CDR3 sequence is CSARGSGSATGELFF. CDR3 DNA sequence: TGCAGTGCTAGAGGTAGCGGGAGTGCTACCGGGGAGCTGTTTTTT.